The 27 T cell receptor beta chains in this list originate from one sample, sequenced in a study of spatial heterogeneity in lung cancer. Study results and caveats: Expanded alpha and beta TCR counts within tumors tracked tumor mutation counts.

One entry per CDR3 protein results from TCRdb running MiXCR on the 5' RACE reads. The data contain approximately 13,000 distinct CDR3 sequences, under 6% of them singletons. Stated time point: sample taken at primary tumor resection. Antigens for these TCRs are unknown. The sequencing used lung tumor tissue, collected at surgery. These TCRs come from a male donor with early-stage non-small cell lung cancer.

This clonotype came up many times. The CDR3 sequence: CASSPGDTLNQPQHF. The CDR3 DNA is TGCGCCAGCAGCCCCGGGGACACACTCAATCAGCCCCAGCATTTT. This chain connects TRBV5-1 to TRBJ1-5; D may be TRBD1 (6 bases). Germline CDR1 SGHRS, CDR2 YFSETQ. The CDR3 covers 15 residues. Trimming took off 4 bases at V and 3 bases at J, with 14 bases between the two ends. The whole variable domain, filled in from reference TRBV5-1 and TRBJ1-5, reads KAGVTQTPRYLIKTRGQQVTLSCSPISGHRSVSWYQQTPGQGLQFLFEYFSETQRNKGNFPGRFSGRQFSNSRSEMNVSTLELGDSALYLCASSPGDTLNQPQHFGDGTRLSIL.

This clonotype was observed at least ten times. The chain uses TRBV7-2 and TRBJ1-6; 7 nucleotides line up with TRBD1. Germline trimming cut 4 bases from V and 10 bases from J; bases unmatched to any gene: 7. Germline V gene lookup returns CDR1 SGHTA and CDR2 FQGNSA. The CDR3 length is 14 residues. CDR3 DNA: TGTGCCAGCAGCTCGACCCGACAGGGCTCACCCCTCCACTTT. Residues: CASSSTRQGSPLHF.

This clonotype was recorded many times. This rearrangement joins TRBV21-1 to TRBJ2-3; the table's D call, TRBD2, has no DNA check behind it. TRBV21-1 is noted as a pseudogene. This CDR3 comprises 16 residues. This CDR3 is CASSKVREESTDTQYF. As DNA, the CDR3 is TGTGCCAGCAGCAAAGTCAGGGAGGAAAGCACAGATACGCAGTATTTT.

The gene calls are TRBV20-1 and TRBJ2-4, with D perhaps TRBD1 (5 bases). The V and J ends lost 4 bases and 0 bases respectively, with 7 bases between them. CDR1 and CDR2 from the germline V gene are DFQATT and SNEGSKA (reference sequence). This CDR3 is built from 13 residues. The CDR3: CSAMDTAKNIQYF. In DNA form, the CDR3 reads TGCAGTGCTATGGACACAGCCAAAAACATTCAGTACTTC.

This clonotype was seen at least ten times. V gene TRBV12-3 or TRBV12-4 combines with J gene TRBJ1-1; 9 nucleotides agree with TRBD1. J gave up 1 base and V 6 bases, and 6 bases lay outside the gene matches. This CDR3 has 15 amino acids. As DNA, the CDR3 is TGTGCCAGCAGACCTGACAGGGGGGAGAACACTGAAGCTTTCTTT. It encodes CASRPDRGENTEAFF.

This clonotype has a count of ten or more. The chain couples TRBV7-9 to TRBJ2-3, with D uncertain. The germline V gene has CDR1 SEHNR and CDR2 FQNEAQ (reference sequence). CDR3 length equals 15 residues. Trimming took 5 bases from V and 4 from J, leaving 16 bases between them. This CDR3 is CASSPTGRVSDTQYF. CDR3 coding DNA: TGTGCCAGCAGCCCCACCGGAAGGGTTTCAGATACGCAGTATTTT.

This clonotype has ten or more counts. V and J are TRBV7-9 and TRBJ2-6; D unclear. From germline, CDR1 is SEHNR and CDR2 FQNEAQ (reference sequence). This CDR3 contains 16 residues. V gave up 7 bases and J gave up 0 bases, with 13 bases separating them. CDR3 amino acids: CASIRSEYSGANVLTF. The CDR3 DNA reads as TGTGCCAGCATTCGGAGCGAGTACTCTGGGGCCAACGTCCTGACTTTC.

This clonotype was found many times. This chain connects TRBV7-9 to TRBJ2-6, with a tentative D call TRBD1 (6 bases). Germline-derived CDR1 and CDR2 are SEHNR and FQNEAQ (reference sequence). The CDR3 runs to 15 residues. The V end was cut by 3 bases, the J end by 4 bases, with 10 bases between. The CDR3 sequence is CASSLGASGANVLTF. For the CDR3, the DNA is TGTGCCAGCAGCTTGGGGGCGTCCGGGGCCAACGTCCTGACTTTC.

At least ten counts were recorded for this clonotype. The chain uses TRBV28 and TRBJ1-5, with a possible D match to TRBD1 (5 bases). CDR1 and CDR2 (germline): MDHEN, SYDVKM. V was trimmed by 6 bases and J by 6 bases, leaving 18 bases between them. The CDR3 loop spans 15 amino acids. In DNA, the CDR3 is TGTGCCAGCAGATCCCCCTTTCGGGACGGTCAGCCCCAGCATTTT. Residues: CASRSPFRDGQPQHF.

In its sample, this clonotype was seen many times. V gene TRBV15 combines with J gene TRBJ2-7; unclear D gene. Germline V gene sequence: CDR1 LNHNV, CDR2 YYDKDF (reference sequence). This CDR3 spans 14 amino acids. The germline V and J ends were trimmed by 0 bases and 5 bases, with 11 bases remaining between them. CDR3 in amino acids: CATSRDTSGHEQYF. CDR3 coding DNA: TGTGCCACCAGCAGAGATACCTCCGGCCACGAGCAGTACTTC.

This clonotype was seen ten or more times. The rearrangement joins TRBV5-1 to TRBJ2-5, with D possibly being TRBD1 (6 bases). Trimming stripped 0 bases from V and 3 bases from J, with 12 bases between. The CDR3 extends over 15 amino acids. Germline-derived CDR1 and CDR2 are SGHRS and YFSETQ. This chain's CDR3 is CASSLAGTREETQYF. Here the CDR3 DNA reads TGCGCCAGCAGCTTGGCCGGGACACGGGAAGAGACCCAGTACTTC.

In nucleotides, the CDR3 is TGTGCCAGCTCACCAGCAGGTTTGGAAGCTTTCTTT. Residues: CASSPAGLEAFF. The gene calls are TRBV18 and TRBJ1-1; D unclear. The CDR3 contains 12 residues. V lost 2 bases to trimming and J lost 8 bases, with 9 bases between them. Germline-derived CDR1 and CDR2 are KGHSH and LQKENI.

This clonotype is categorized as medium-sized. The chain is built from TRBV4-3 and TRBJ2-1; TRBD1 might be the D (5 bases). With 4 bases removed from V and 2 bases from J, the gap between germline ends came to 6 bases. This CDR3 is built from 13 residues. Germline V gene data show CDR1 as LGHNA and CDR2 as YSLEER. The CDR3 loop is CASSRGPYNEQFF. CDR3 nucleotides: TGCGCCAGCAGCCGGGGCCCCTACAATGAGCAGTTCTTC.

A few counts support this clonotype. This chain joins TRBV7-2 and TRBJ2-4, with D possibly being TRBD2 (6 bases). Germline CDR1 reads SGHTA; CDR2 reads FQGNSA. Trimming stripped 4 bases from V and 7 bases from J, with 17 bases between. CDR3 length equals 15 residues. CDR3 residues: CASSSEAGMRNIQYF. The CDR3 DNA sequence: TGTGCCAGCAGCTCGGAGGCGGGGATGAGGAACATTCAGTACTTC.

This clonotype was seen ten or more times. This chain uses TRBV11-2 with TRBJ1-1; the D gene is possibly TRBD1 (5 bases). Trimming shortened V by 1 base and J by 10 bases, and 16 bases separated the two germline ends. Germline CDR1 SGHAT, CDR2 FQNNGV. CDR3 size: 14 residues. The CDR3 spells CASSLGLLSGRAFF. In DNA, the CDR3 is TGTGCCAGCAGCTTAGGCCTGCTTTCAGGGCGAGCTTTCTTT. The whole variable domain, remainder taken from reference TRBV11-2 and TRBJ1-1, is EAGVAQSPRYKIIEKRQSVAFWCNPISGHATLYWYQQILGQGPKLLIQFQNNGVVDDSQLPKDRFSAERLKGVDSTLKIQPAKLEDSAVYLCASSLGLLSGRAFFGQGTRLTVV.

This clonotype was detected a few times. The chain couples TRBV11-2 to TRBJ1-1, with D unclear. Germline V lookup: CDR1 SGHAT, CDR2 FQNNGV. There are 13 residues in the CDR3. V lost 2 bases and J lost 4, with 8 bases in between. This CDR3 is CASSLREGTEAFF. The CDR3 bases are TGTGCCAGCAGCTTACGGGAGGGCACTGAAGCTTTCTTT.

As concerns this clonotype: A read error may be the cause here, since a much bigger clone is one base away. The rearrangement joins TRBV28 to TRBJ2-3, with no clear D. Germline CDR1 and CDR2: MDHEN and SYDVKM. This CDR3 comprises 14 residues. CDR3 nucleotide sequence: TGTACCAGCAAAGGGTCCAACGGTAGGGATACGCAGTATTTT. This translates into CTSKGSNGRDTQYF.

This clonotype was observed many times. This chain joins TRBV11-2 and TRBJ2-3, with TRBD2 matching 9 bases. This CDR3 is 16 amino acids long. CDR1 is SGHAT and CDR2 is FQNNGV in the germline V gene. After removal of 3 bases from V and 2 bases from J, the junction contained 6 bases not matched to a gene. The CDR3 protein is CASSFGSSGATDTQYF. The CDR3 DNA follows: TGTGCCAGCAGCTTTGGGTCTAGCGGGGCCACAGATACGCAGTATTTT.

Here the CDR3 DNA reads TGTGCCAGCAGTTACCCCGAGAGAACCGAGCAGTACTTC. It specifies CASSYPERTEQYF. The rearrangement joins TRBV6-2 or TRBV6-3 to TRBJ2-7, with D uncertain. The CDR3 totals 13 residues. V was cut by 2 bases and J by 6 bases, with 11 bases left in between. CDR1 and CDR2 (germline): MNHEY, SVGEGT.

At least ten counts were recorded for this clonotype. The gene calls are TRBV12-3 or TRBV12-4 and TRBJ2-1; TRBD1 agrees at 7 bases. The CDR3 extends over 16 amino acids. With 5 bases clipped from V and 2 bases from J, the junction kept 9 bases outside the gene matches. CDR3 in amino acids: CASSDKTGSTYNEQFF. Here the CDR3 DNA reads TGTGCCAGCAGTGATAAGACAGGGTCGACCTACAATGAGCAGTTCTTC.

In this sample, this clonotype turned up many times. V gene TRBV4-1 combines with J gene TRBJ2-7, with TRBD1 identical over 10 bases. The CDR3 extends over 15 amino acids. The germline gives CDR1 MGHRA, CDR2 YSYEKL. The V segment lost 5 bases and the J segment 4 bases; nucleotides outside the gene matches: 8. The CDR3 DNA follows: TGCGCCAGCAGCACCGGGACAGGGGAAGGGTACGAGCAGTACTTC. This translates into CASSTGTGEGYEQYF.

The CDR3 region is CASSIDGTGVNNEQFF. DNA of the CDR3: TGTGCCAGTAGTATAGACGGGACAGGGGTCAACAATGAGCAGTTCTTC. The chain recombines TRBV19 with TRBJ2-1; 10 bases map to TRBD1. The CDR3 has 16 residues. Germline assignment: CDR1 LNHDA and CDR2 SQIVND (reference sequence). The junction had 4 bases not matched to a gene; V was cut back by 0 bases and J by 5 bases.

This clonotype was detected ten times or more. This chain's CDR3 is CASSLDLNANTEAFF. CDR3 DNA sequence: TGTGCCAGCAGCTTGGATTTAAACGCGAACACTGAAGCTTTCTTT. The chain combines TRBV5-5 with TRBJ1-1; D is ambiguous. This CDR3 is built from 15 residues. Germline CDR1 SGHKS, CDR2 YYEKEE (reference sequence). V lost 0 bases and J 1 base, leaving 10 bases between the germline ends.

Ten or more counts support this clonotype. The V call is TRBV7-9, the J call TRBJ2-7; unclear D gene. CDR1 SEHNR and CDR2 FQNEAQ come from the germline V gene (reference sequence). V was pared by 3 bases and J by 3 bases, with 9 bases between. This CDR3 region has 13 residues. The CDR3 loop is CASSFGDFYEQYF. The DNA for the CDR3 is TGTGCCAGCAGCTTTGGCGATTTCTACGAGCAGTACTTC.

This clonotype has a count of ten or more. CDR3 loop: CASSTGLAQETQYF. CDR3 DNA: TGTGCCAGCAGTACGGGACTAGCCCAAGAGACCCAGTACTTC. The chain has TRBV6-6 and TRBJ2-5; 9 bases agree with TRBD2. Germline CDR1 MNHNY, CDR2 SVGAGI (reference sequence). J was trimmed by 1 base and V by 5 bases; bases with no gene match: 2. This CDR3 region has 14 residues.

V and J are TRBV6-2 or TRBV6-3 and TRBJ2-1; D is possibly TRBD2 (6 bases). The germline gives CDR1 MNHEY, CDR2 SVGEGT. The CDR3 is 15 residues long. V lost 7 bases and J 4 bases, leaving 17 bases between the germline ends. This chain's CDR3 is CASKLLTGEYNEQFF. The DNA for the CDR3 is TGTGCCAGCAAGCTACTAACGGGGGAATACAATGAGCAGTTCTTC.

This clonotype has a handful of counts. The CDR3 bases are TGTGCCAGCAGCTTTTCAAAAGGGGGCTACGAGCAGTACTTC. It is translated as CASSFSKGGYEQYF. This chain links TRBV5-4 with TRBJ2-7; tentatively, D is TRBD1 (6 bases). Per germline, CDR1 SGHNT and CDR2 YYREEE (reference sequence). The CDR3 totals 14 residues. Trimming cost V 2 bases and J 3 bases, with 12 bases left between them.